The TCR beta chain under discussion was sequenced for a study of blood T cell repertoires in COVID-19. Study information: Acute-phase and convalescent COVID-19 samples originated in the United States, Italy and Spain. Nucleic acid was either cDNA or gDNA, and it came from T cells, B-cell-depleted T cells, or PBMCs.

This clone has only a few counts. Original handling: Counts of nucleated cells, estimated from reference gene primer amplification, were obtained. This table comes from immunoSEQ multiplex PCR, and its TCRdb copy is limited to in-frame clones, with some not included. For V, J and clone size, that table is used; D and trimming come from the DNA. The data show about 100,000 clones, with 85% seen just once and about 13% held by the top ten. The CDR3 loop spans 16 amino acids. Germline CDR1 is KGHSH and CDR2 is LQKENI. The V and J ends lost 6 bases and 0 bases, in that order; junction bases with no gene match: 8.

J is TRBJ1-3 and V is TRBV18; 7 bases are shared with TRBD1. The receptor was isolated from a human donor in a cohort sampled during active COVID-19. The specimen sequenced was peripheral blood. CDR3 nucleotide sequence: TGTGCCAGCTCCCCGACAGGGACTAGCTCTGGAAACACCATATATTTT. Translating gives CASSPTGTSSGNTIYF.